This T cell receptor (beta chain) stems from a study of T cell repertoires in cytomegalovirus infection. Study-level information: Signatures in public TCR beta sequences pointed to both CMV infection and matching HLA type.

The sample holds many counts of this clonotype. As yet, its antigen is unknown. Germline CDR1 SGHTA, CDR2 FQGNSA. V was shortened by 2 bases and J by 4 bases, with 5 bases between the two germline ends. This CDR3 comprises 12 residues. Study findings and constraints: What dominated the ex vivo response were HLA-C-restricted CMV-specific TCR beta clonotypes. Using cumulative public TCR beta family frequency, the authors identified those who carried CMV together with the relevant HLA.

TCRdb reanalysed the reads using MiXCR and keeps one entry per CDR3 protein. This sample has just under 550,000 distinct CDR3 sequences; about a quarter occur once, and the top ten carry 13%. Sample: PBMCs. This sequence joins TRBV7-2 and TRBJ2-5; D is unclear. The receptor was isolated from a human donor in good health (CMV status not recorded). Some clones in this sample may be carry-over from other donors' samples. The CDR3: CASSLTRETQYF. The CDR3 coding sequence is TGTGCCAGCAGCTTAACCCGAGAGACCCAGTACTTC.